This T cell receptor beta chain was captured by sequencing in a study of blood T cell repertoires in COVID-19. V lost 4 bases, J lost 7 bases, and 12 bases lay in between. The CDR3 consists of 13 residues. Germline CDR1 is SGHRS and CDR2 is YFSETQ. Sequenced by immunoSEQ multiplex PCR; TCRdb stores in-frame clones only, minus some. The sample has a few hundred thousand clones; approximately 86% are singletons. Sample: PBMCs or T cells enriched from blood (not recorded which). The chain couples TRBV5-1 to TRBJ2-1, with a weak D call TRBD1 (5 bases). This clonotype was obtained from a woman in her sixties or seventies who had recovered from COVID-19. The CDR3 DNA reads TGCGCCAGCAGCCTGACAGAGTTTAATGAGCAGTTCTTC. This encodes CASSLTEFNEQFF.